This T cell receptor beta chain is from a study of cytomegalovirus exposure and HLA in healthy donors. The germline CDR1 and CDR2 sequences are WNHNN and SYGVQD (reference sequence). CDR3 length: 14 residues. V was trimmed by 8 bases and J by 2 bases, leaving 15 bases between them. Study conclusions and caveats: Being productive about 87% or about 30% of the time was typical of most TCR beta V segments in an earlier analysis.

The study ran its PCR with 60 Vbeta and 13 Jbeta primers. The protocol was immunoSEQ multiplex PCR, while the TCRdb copy is restricted to in-frame clones and leaves out a portion. The sample yields over 85,000 clones, around 77% seen once. As regards this clone: The antigen remains undetermined.

Sequences were obtained from PBMCs. This TCR was sampled from a female donor in good health and CMV-seronegative. The chain carries TRBV10-1 and TRBJ2-5; D perhaps matches TRBD2 (6 bases). The CDR3 protein is CASRGSGNQETQYF. The CDR3 DNA reads TGCGCCAGCCGGGGGTCAGGGAATCAAGAGACCCAGTACTTC.